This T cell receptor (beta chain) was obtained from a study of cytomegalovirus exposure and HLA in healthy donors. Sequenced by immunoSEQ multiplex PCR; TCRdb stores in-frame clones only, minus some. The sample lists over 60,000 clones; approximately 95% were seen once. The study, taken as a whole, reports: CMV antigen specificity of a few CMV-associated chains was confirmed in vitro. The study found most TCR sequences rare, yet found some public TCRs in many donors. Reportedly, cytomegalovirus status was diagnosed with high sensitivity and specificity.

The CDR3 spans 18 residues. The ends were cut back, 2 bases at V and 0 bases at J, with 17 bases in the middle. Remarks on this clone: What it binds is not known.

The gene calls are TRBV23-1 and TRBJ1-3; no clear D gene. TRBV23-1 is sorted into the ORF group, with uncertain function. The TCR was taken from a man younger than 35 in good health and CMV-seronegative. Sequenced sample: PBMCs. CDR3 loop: CASSQLSLRRSSGNTIYF. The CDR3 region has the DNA TGCGCCAGCAGTCAACTCTCCCTGAGGAGGTCCTCTGGAAACACCATATATTTT.